This TCR beta chain was retrieved from a study of monozygotic twins with inflammatory bowel disease. Study results and limitations: TCRbeta inverse Simpson diversity was decreased in IBD patients versus healthy co-twins. Different subtypes (of T cells) could not be told apart from one another. Twins with IBD had fewer clonotypes in common with others than healthy twins, particularly during disease activity.

To note about this clonotype: Its specificity is unknown.

The unique tags termed UMIs, each holding a 6-nucleotide sample barcode, were added by means of template switching. TCRdb reprocessed the 5' RACE reads, with one entry per CDR3 protein and no DNA. This sample's clone table lists fewer than 450,000 distinct CDR3 sequences. The CDR3 contains 15 residues. Looked up from germline, CDR1 is SGHDN and CDR2 is FVKESK. Sequencing input: blood. This chain joins TRBV14 and TRBJ2-7; the TCRdb call, TRBD1, lacks DNA for checking. The source is a human donor with ulcerative colitis or Crohn's disease, or a healthy co-twin of an affected twin (not recorded which). CDR3 in amino acids: CASSRDRVSSYEQYF.